Listed here are 22 T cell receptor beta chains from one sample, sequenced in a study of T cell responses to AZD1222 COVID-19 vaccine. Some clones are missing from TCRdb's copy, which holds only in-frame ones; the method was immunoSEQ multiplex PCR. The sample comprises approximately 60,000 clones, 75% to 90% of which are singletons, and roughly a fifth rests with the top ten. This material consisted of peripheral blood, taken on day 0 of MenACWY control vaccination. The source is an adult in good health.

The J gene is TRBJ1-5, the V gene TRBV18; 8 bases are a match to TRBD1. The CDR3 is 14 amino acids. Germline CDR1 reads KGHSH; CDR2 reads LQKENI. J gave up 4 bases and V 4 bases, and 3 bases lay outside the gene matches. CDR3 in amino acids: CASSLGTGNQPQHF. The CDR3 nucleotides read TGTGCCAGCTCACTCGGGACAGGAAATCAGCCCCAGCATTTT. The full variable domain, completed using reference TRBV18 and TRBJ1-5, is NAGVMQNPRHLVRRRGQEARLRCSPMKGHSHVYWYRQLPEEGLKFMVYLQKENIIDESGMPKERFSAEFPKEGPSILRIQQVVRGDSAAYFCASSLGTGNQPQHFGDGTRLSIL.

The chain couples TRBV4-3 to TRBJ2-1; TRBD2 agrees at 10 bases. The V gene's germline CDR1 is LGHNA and CDR2 YSLEER. The CDR3 has 15 residues. V shed 2 bases and J 8 bases; nucleotides not matched to a gene: 6. In DNA form, the CDR3 reads TGCGCCAGCAGCCAATCAGGGCTAGCGGGAGATGAGCAGTTCTTC. Translating it yields CASSQSGLAGDEQFF.

This chain links TRBV28 with TRBJ2-4; 9 bases are shared with TRBD1. In germline, CDR1 is MDHEN, CDR2 SYDVKM. Losses at the gene ends were 2 bases for V and 6 bases for J; bases not matched to a gene: 5. The CDR3 totals 15 residues. DNA for the CDR3: TGTGCCAGCAGTTTAGGCATGACAGGGGGAAACATTCAGTACTTC. As protein: CASSLGMTGGNIQYF.

This sequence joins TRBV29-1 and TRBJ1-1; D gene unclear. The CDR3 runs 13 residues. Germline CDR1 reads SQVTM; CDR2 reads ANQGSEA. Between the trimmed V and J ends, which lost 5 bases and 0 bases, there was a span of 10 bases. The DNA for the CDR3 is TGCAGCGTTTCGGAGTCTCTGAACACTGAAGCTTTCTTT. It encodes CSVSESLNTEAFF. Combining the CDR3 with reference TRBV29-1 and TRBJ1-1 gives the whole variable domain SAVISQKPSRDICQRGTSLTIQCQVDSQVTMMFWYRQQPGQSLTLIATANQGSEATYESGFVIDKFPISRPNLTFSTLTVSNMSPEDSSIYLCSVSESLNTEAFFGQGTRLTVV.

The gene calls are TRBV15 and TRBJ2-7; D gene ambiguous. Germline V CDR1 and CDR2: LNHNV, YYDKDF (reference sequence). The CDR3 is made up of 13 amino acids. The V gene lost 0 bases and the J gene lost 5 bases, with 8 bases spanning the gap. CDR3 sequence reads: CATSRDLVDEQYF. The CDR3 coding sequence is TGTGCCACCAGCAGAGATCTTGTAGACGAGCAGTACTTC.

The genes are TRBV9 and TRBJ2-7; D is unresolved. The V end was cut by 4 bases, the J end by 0 bases, with 20 bases between. Germline values: CDR1 SGDLS, CDR2 YYNGEE. The CDR3 loop spans 17 amino acids. The CDR3 is CASSTTPGLTSSYEQYF. The CDR3 DNA sequence: TGTGCCAGCAGCACAACCCCCGGGCTAACGAGCTCCTACGAGCAGTACTTC.

The rearrangement uses TRBV27 and TRBJ1-2, with D unresolved. This CDR3 spans 13 amino acids. Between the trimmed V and J ends, which lost 2 bases and 4 bases, there was a span of 8 bases. Germline V gives CDR1 MNHEY, CDR2 SMNVEV (reference sequence). CDR3 nucleotide sequence: TGTGCCAGCAGTTTAGGGTCTCCCTATGGCTACACCTTC. As protein: CASSLGSPYGYTF.

The V call is TRBV30, the J call TRBJ2-5, with D unresolved. The germline V and J ends were trimmed by 2 bases and 1 base, with 8 bases remaining between them. The germline V gene has CDR1 GTSNPN and CDR2 SVGIG (reference sequence). CDR3 size: 13 residues. CDR3 amino acids: CAWSPTRQETQYF. The DNA for the CDR3 is TGTGCCTGGAGTCCCACCCGCCAAGAGACCCAGTACTTC.

The chain combines TRBV19 with TRBJ1-2, with 7 bases lining up with TRBD1. This CDR3 is built from 15 residues. Germline V CDR1 and CDR2: LNHDA, SQIVND (reference sequence). Losses at the gene ends were 4 bases for V and 7 bases for J; bases not matched to a gene: 12. In DNA, the CDR3 is TGTGCCAGTAGTAGGCCGGACAGGAGGTCTTCTGGCTACACCTTC. The encoded protein is CASSRPDRRSSGYTF.

The V call is TRBV24-1, the J call TRBJ2-1; TRBD2 aligns across 9 bases. The CDR3 has 17 residues. V lost 0 bases and J lost 1; bases outside the gene matches: 3. Germline CDR1 is KGHDR and CDR2 is SFDVKD. The CDR3 is CATSDLGGRGSYNEQFF. In nucleotides, the CDR3 is TGTGCCACCAGTGATTTGGGCGGGAGGGGGTCCTACAATGAGCAGTTCTTC.

J is TRBJ2-2 and V is TRBV30; D possibly corresponds to TRBD1 (5 bases). Trimming pared 3 bases from V and 5 bases from J, leaving 10 bases between. The CDR3 is 13 amino acids. Germline values: CDR1 GTSNPN, CDR2 SVGIG (reference sequence). The CDR3 sequence: CAWRGRGTGELFF. The CDR3, as DNA: TGTGCCTGGAGGGGGCGTGGAACCGGGGAGCTGTTTTTT.

This clone was seen more than once but under ten times. The chain combines TRBV7-9 with TRBJ2-7; 12 bases map to TRBD2. CDR3 length equals 14 residues. Germline V gene data show CDR1 as SEHNR and CDR2 as FQNEAQ (reference sequence). V lost 5 bases, J lost 5 bases, and 4 bases stayed unmatched. The CDR3 is CASSRTSGMNEQYF. CDR3 nucleotide sequence: TGTGCCAGCAGCCGGACTAGCGGGATGAACGAGCAGTACTTC.

The gene calls are TRBV28 and TRBJ2-1, with D uncertain. The germline V and J ends were trimmed by 8 bases and 4 bases, with 6 bases remaining between them. CDR3 length: 11 residues. Germline values: CDR1 MDHEN, CDR2 SYDVKM. The CDR3 reads CASGLYNEQFF. CDR3 nucleotide sequence: TGTGCCAGCGGGTTATACAATGAGCAGTTCTTC.

In its sample, this clone was seen once. The gene calls are TRBV30 and TRBJ2-6; D is ambiguous. Trimming shortened V by 1 base and J by 3 bases, and 7 bases separated the two germline ends. Germline CDR1 and CDR2: GTSNPN and SVGIG (reference sequence). This CDR3 is built from 14 residues. CDR3 sequence (DNA): TGTGCCTGGAGTGCGTCATTTGGGGCCAACGTCCTGACTTTC. As protein: CAWSASFGANVLTF.

The chain joins TRBV13 to TRBJ2-7, with no clear D. V was cut by 0 bases and J by 7 bases, with 10 bases left in between. CDR1 and CDR2 from the germline V gene are PRHDT and FYEKMQ (reference sequence). The CDR3 totals 13 residues. This CDR3 is CASSLGSPWEQYF. In DNA form, the CDR3 reads TGTGCCAGCAGCTTAGGCAGCCCTTGGGAGCAGTACTTC.

The chain carries TRBV18 and TRBJ1-5, with D perhaps matching TRBD1 (6 bases). CDR1 is KGHSH and CDR2 is LQKENI in the germline V gene. The V end was cut by 2 bases, the J end by 0 bases, with 14 bases between. The CDR3 totals 17 residues. CDR3 sequence: CASSPSGGLYSNQPQHF. The CDR3 DNA reads TGTGCCAGCTCACCATCGGGGGGCCTCTATAGCAATCAGCCCCAGCATTTT.

In the case of this clone: One junction end disagrees with the germline gene, perhaps due to a read error. CDR3 DNA: TGTGCTAGCAGTATCGGACGAGGGACCTCCTACGAGCAGTACTTC. As protein: CASSIGRGTSYEQYF. V usage is TRBV7-7 and J usage is TRBJ2-7; D tentatively fits TRBD1 or TRBD2 (5 bases each). The CDR3 is made up of 15 amino acids. Germline CDR1 is SSHAT and CDR2 is FNYEAQ (reference sequence).

The chain joins TRBV6-1 to TRBJ1-2; a possible D gene is TRBD1 (5 bases). The CDR3 is made up of 13 amino acids. V was shortened by 2 bases and J by 5 bases, with 9 bases between the two germline ends. Germline loops: CDR1 MNHNS, CDR2 SASEGT. CDR3 protein: CASSERTTYGYTF. Here the CDR3 DNA reads TGTGCCAGCAGTGAAAGGACAACTTATGGCTACACCTTC.

This clone was seen a single time. The genes are TRBV29-1 and TRBJ1-2; no clear D gene. Germline loops: CDR1 SQVTM, CDR2 ANQGSEA. This CDR3 is built from 14 residues. V was trimmed by 4 bases and J by 0 bases, leaving 12 bases between them. CDR3 bases: TGCAGCGTTGCAAGTGACGTTACTAACTATGGCTACACCTTC. This codes for CSVASDVTNYGYTF.

This sequence joins TRBV5-1 and TRBJ1-1; D may be TRBD1 (6 bases). This CDR3 region has 14 residues. V lost 4 bases and J lost 5, with 15 bases in between. Per germline, CDR1 SGHRS and CDR2 YFSETQ. In DNA, the CDR3 is TGCGCCAGCAGCCTAGACATAAGGGGGACTGAAGCTTTCTTT. Encoded protein: CASSLDIRGTEAFF.

The V call is TRBV7-9, the J call TRBJ1-6, with D perhaps matching TRBD1 (5 bases). V dropped 5 bases and J dropped 13 bases, with 12 bases sitting between them. Germline V gene sequence: CDR1 SEHNR, CDR2 FQNEAQ (reference sequence). The CDR3 loop spans 12 amino acids. This CDR3 is CASSQGVYPLHF. CDR3 nucleotides: TGTGCCAGCAGCCAAGGGGTTTATCCCCTCCACTTT.

A single count supports this clone. The chain carries TRBV5-6 and TRBJ2-1; D is ambiguous. V lost 0 bases and J lost 0, with 7 bases in between. The length of the CDR3 is 15 residues. Germline CDR1 is SGHDT and CDR2 is YYEEEE. CDR3 nucleotide sequence: TGTGCCAGCAGCTTGGGACCGGGCTCCTACAATGAGCAGTTCTTC. This encodes CASSLGPGSYNEQFF. Variable domain in full (rest from reference TRBV5-6 and TRBJ2-1): DAGVTQSPTHLIKTRGQQVTLRCSPKSGHDTVSWYQQALGQGPQFIFQYYEEEERQRGNFPDRFSGHQFPNYSSELNVNALLLGDSALYLCASSLGPGSYNEQFFGPGTRLTVL.